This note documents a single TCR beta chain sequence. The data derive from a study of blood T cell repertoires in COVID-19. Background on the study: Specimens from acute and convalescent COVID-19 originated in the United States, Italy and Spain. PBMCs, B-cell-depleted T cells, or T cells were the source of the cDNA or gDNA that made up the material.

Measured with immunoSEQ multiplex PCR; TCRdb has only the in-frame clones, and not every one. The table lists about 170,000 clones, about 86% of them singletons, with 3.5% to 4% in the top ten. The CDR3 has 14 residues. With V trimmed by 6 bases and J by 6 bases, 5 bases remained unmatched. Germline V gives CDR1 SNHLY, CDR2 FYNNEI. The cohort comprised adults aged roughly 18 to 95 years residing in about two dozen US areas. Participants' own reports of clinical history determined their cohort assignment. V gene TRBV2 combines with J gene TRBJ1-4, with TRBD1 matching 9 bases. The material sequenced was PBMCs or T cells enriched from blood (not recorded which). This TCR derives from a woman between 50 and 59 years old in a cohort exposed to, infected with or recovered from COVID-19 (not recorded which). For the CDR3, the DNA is TGTGCCAGCAGGGGGGACAGGGCAGATGAAAAACTGTTTTTT. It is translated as CASRGDRADEKLFF.